The 18 T cell receptor beta chains given below trace back to one sample, sequenced in a study of T-cell memory formation after mild COVID-19. TCRdb re-derived calls from the 5' RACE reads in MiXCR, one entry per CDR3 protein. This table has about 260,000 distinct CDR3 sequences, around 8% appearing once. Sequencing used PBMCs or a T cell subset sorted from them (not recorded which). These receptors all stem from a man aged 18 to 29 who had mild COVID-19 (a few samples of this study predate the infection). Cell type and time point are not known.

This clonotype was counted at least ten times. The chain joins TRBV7-2 to TRBJ2-1; TRBD2 matches 9 bases. The CDR3 extends over 15 amino acids. The germline V gene has CDR1 SGHTA and CDR2 FQGNSA. The V gene end was trimmed by 1 base and the J gene end by 7 bases; junction bases not matched to a gene: 5. The CDR3 here is CASSLELAGENEQFF. DNA of the CDR3: TGTGCCAGCAGCTTAGAACTAGCGGGTGAGAATGAGCAGTTCTTC.

This clonotype was counted many times. This chain joins TRBV5-1 and TRBJ1-1; D may be TRBD1 (6 bases). Trimming took off 2 bases at V and 4 bases at J, with 9 bases between the two ends. The CDR3 has 13 residues. In germline, CDR1 is SGHRS, CDR2 YFSETQ. The CDR3, as DNA: TGCGCCAGCAGCTTTGGGGGGCGCACTGAAGCTTTCTTT. Translation: CASSFGGRTEAFF.

This clonotype was detected a few times. V usage is TRBV11-2 and J usage is TRBJ2-7, with D maybe TRBD1 (5 bases). Looked up from germline, CDR1 is SGHAT and CDR2 is FQNNGV. The length of the CDR3 is 12 residues. The V and J ends lost 5 bases and 0 bases respectively, with 5 bases between them. CDR3 loop: CASSDSSYEQYV. The CDR3 DNA is TGTGCCAGCAGCGACAGCTCCTACGAGCAGTACGTC.

Only a few counts were recorded for this clonotype. This chain connects TRBV14 to TRBJ2-3, with 8 bases aligning to TRBD1. Germline V gene data show CDR1 as SGHDN and CDR2 as FVKESK. J gave up 1 base and V 5 bases, and 8 bases lay outside the gene matches. CDR3 length equals 16 residues. As DNA, the CDR3 is TGTGCCAGCAGCGACCGACAGGGGACGGGCACAGATACGCAGTATTTT. Its protein is CASSDRQGTGTDTQYF.

The chain couples TRBV12-5 to TRBJ1-2, with TRBD1 matching 9 bases. The CDR3 has 15 amino acids. Germline values: CDR1 LGHNT, CDR2 FRNRAP. V lost 3 bases, J lost 6 bases, and 8 bases stayed unmatched. The CDR3 DNA reads TGTGCTAGTGGTTTCCGAATACAGGGGGCCGATGGCTACACCTTC. Translating gives CASGFRIQGADGYTF.

In its sample, this clonotype was seen many times. The chain has TRBV4-1 and TRBJ2-4; unclear D gene. V lost 0 bases and J 8 bases, leaving 11 bases between the germline ends. CDR3 length: 14 amino acids. The germline V gene encodes CDR1 MGHRA and CDR2 YSYEKL. Here the CDR3 reads CASSQDWAADIQYF. The CDR3, as DNA: TGCGCCAGCAGCCAAGATTGGGCAGCCGACATTCAGTACTTC.

In its sample, this clonotype was seen a few times. J is TRBJ2-7 and V is TRBV4-3, with 9 bases matching TRBD1. The CDR3 extends over 16 amino acids. The germline V gene encodes CDR1 LGHNA and CDR2 YSLEER. J gave up 6 bases and V 4 bases, and 13 bases lay outside the gene matches. In DNA, the CDR3 is TGCGCCAGCAGCCGGACAGATCGGGGACAGGGAGCCGAGCAGTACGTC. Translating gives CASSRTDRGQGAEQYV.

Ten or more counts support this clonotype. The chain employs TRBV9 and TRBJ2-1; 7 bases match TRBD2. Germline loops: CDR1 SGDLS, CDR2 YYNGEE. V trimming: 0 bases; J trimming: 2 bases; junction bases outside the gene matches: 2. The CDR3 spans 15 residues. The CDR3 spells CASSVEGLAYNEQFF. CDR3 DNA sequence: TGTGCCAGCAGCGTAGAAGGACTAGCCTACAATGAGCAGTTCTTC.

V and J are TRBV5-4 and TRBJ2-7, with TRBD1 matching over 9 bases. Per the germline V gene, CDR1 is SGHNT and CDR2 is YYREEE (reference sequence). The CDR3 contains 16 residues. The V segment lost 4 bases and the J segment 6 bases; nucleotides outside the gene matches: 14. CDR3 nucleotides: TGTGCCAGCAGCACCGGGGGCACAGGGGGCCAATTCGAGCAGTACTTC. Translated: CASSTGGTGGQFEQYF.

The rearrangement joins TRBV7-9 to TRBJ1-2; D unresolved. The CDR3 is 13 amino acids. The germline V and J ends were trimmed by 5 bases and 2 bases, with 9 bases remaining between them. Germline V gives CDR1 SEHNR, CDR2 FQNEAQ (reference sequence). The CDR3: CASSKDGNYGYTF. Written as DNA, the CDR3 is TGTGCCAGCAGCAAGGACGGAAACTATGGCTACACCTTC.

The gene calls are TRBV7-7 and TRBJ2-2, with D uncertain. The V end lost 1 base, the J end lost 1 base, and 4 bases lay between the germline ends. The germline V gene encodes CDR1 SSHAT and CDR2 FNYEAQ (reference sequence). The CDR3 covers 14 residues. CDR3 sequence reads: CASSLGENTGELFF. CDR3 DNA: TGTGCCAGCAGCTTAGGAGAGAACACCGGGGAGCTGTTTTTT. The full variable domain, its missing parts supplied by reference TRBV7-7 and TRBJ2-2, is GAGVSQSPRYKVTKRGQDVTLRCDPISSHATLYWYQQALGQGPEFLTYFNYEAQPDKSGLPSDRFSAERPEGSISTLTIQRTEQRDSAMYRCASSLGENTGELFFGEGSRLTVL.

This clonotype was counted ten times or more. The chain links TRBV24-1 to TRBJ1-1; D gene ambiguous. In germline, CDR1 is KGHDR, CDR2 SFDVKD. V lost 0 bases, J lost 6 bases, and 7 bases lay in between. The CDR3 runs 13 residues. CDR3 region: CATSDLSGAEAFF. CDR3 in DNA: TGTGCCACCAGTGATTTGTCAGGTGCTGAAGCTTTCTTT.

The rearrangement uses TRBV18 and TRBJ2-1, with TRBD2 matching over 14 bases. The germline V gene has CDR1 KGHSH and CDR2 LQKENI. CDR3 size: 17 residues. The trim removed 2 bases at V and 2 bases at J, leaving 2 bases unmatched. This chain's CDR3 is CASSPVTSGGAYNEQFF. CDR3 in DNA: TGTGCCAGCTCACCAGTGACTAGCGGGGGGGCCTACAATGAGCAGTTCTTC.

This clonotype was observed a handful of times. The gene calls are TRBV12-3 or TRBV12-4 and TRBJ2-7; possibly TRBD1 for D (6 bases). V lost 6 bases and J 1 base, leaving 16 bases between the germline ends. This CDR3 comprises 15 residues. DNA for the CDR3: TGTGCCAGCAGGAACGGACAGTCGCGATCCTACGAGCAGTACGTC. This codes for CASRNGQSRSYEQYV.

In its sample, this clonotype was seen many times. V is TRBV5-5 and J is TRBJ2-1; perhaps TRBD2 as D (5 bases). CDR3 length equals 15 residues. The germline CDR1 and CDR2 sequences are SGHKS and YYEKEE (reference sequence). V gave up 0 bases and J gave up 1 base, with 8 bases separating them. DNA of the CDR3: TGTGCCAGCAGCTTGGCAGCGGATTCCTACAATGAGCAGTTCTTC. It yields the protein CASSLAADSYNEQFF. The variable domain in full, with the rest retrieved from reference TRBV5-5 and TRBJ2-1, is DAGVTQSPTHLIKTRGQQVTLRCSPISGHKSVSWYQQVLGQGPQFIFQYYEKEERGRGNFPDRFSARQFPNYSSELNVNALLLGDSALYLCASSLAADSYNEQFFGPGTRLTVL.

This clonotype was counted only a few times. V usage is TRBV30 and J usage is TRBJ1-2; D is uncertain. V was trimmed by 2 bases and J by 7 bases, leaving 11 bases between them. Germline assignment: CDR1 GTSNPN and CDR2 SVGIG (reference sequence). The CDR3 contains 12 residues. CDR3 residues: CAWSRQAGGYTF. CDR3 nucleotide sequence: TGTGCCTGGAGTAGGCAGGCGGGTGGCTACACCTTC.

This clonotype was picked up a small number of times. This sequence joins TRBV20-1 and TRBJ1-1; no clear D gene. Germline CDR1 DFQATT, CDR2 SNEGSKA (reference sequence). Trimming took 5 bases from V and 10 from J, leaving 17 bases between them. This CDR3 has 12 amino acids. The CDR3 loop is CSAGPDWTPAFF. The CDR3 DNA reads as TGCAGTGCTGGCCCAGACTGGACCCCAGCTTTCTTT.

The chain has TRBV7-9 and TRBJ2-1, with a tentative D call TRBD2 (6 bases). The germline V gene has CDR1 SEHNR and CDR2 FQNEAQ (reference sequence). This CDR3 has 17 residues. The V end lost 4 bases, the J end lost 2 bases, and 18 bases lay between the germline ends. In nucleotides, the CDR3 is TGTGCCAGCAGCTCGACAGAGGACTACTCTACCTACAATGAGCAGTTCTTC. It encodes CASSSTEDYSTYNEQFF. Combining the CDR3 with reference TRBV7-9 and TRBJ2-1 gives the whole variable domain DTGVSQNPRHKITKRGQNVTFRCDPISEHNRLYWYRQTLGQGPEFLTYFQNEAQLEKSRLLSDRFSAERPKGSFSTLEIQRTEQGDSAMYLCASSSTEDYSTYNEQFFGPGTRLTVL.